This passage covers 21 T cell receptor beta chains from one sample sequenced in a study of T cells after yellow fever vaccination. TCRdb processed the 5' RACE reads anew with MiXCR; each CDR3 protein has one entry. The profile shows 600,000 to 750,000 distinct CDR3 sequences, approximately 13% of them singletons. The sample in question was PBMCs, obtained on the day of the yellow fever booster vaccination. Source of these receptors: a man aged 30 to 39 who received the YFV17D yellow fever vaccine.

This sequence joins TRBV5-1 and TRBJ2-5; D is ambiguous. Looked up from germline, CDR1 is SGHRS and CDR2 is YFSETQ. V lost 2 bases to trimming and J lost 0 bases, with 8 bases between them. There are 14 residues in the CDR3. The DNA for the CDR3 is TGCGCCAGCAGCTTACACGGAAACCAAGAGACCCAGTACTTC. Amino acids: CASSLHGNQETQYF.

This clonotype came up a few times. V gene TRBV2 combines with J gene TRBJ2-4, with a tentative D call TRBD2 (5 bases). Germline V gives CDR1 SNHLY, CDR2 FYNNEI. The V gene lost 6 bases and the J gene lost 5 bases, with 14 bases spanning the gap. CDR3 length: 14 residues. The CDR3 region is CASRGTRAENIQYF. The CDR3 nucleotides read TGTGCCAGCAGAGGAACTAGGGCCGAAAACATTCAGTACTTC.

The chain couples TRBV29-1 to TRBJ2-1; TRBD2 matches at 8 bases. J lost 9 bases, V lost 3 bases, and 10 bases had no gene match. Germline V gene sequence: CDR1 SQVTM, CDR2 ANQGSEA. The CDR3 extends over 14 amino acids. CDR3 DNA: TGCAGCGTTGACAGCGGGAGATCCCGAGGTGAGCAGTTCTTC. It specifies CSVDSGRSRGEQFF.

In this sample, this clonotype turned up a few times. The genes are TRBV19 and TRBJ2-5, with D uncertain. V was clipped by 1 base and J by 5 bases, with 14 bases between them. Germline V CDR1 and CDR2: LNHDA, SQIVND (reference sequence). The CDR3 contains 15 residues. The CDR3 nucleotides are TGTGCCAGTAGTATAGGCGGCACCCCTCGGGAGACCCAGTACTTC. It yields the protein CASSIGGTPRETQYF.

The V and J genes are TRBV9 and TRBJ2-3; no firm D call. The CDR3 consists of 17 residues. Germline CDR1 reads SGDLS; CDR2 reads YYNGEE. The ends were cut back, 0 bases at V and 2 bases at J, with 16 bases in the middle. CDR3 bases: TGTGCCAGCAGCGTAGCTCCCTCCGCCTATACCACAGATACGCAGTATTTT. Its translation: CASSVAPSAYTTDTQYF.

This clonotype occurred a few times. This chain joins TRBV7-6 and TRBJ1-1; D ambiguous. CDR3 size: 13 residues. CDR1 is SGHVS, CDR2 FNYEAQ, per germline. V was trimmed by 3 bases and J by 2 bases, leaving 7 bases between them. CDR3 loop: CASSFDTNTEAFF. For the CDR3, the DNA is TGTGCCAGCAGCTTTGACACCAACACTGAAGCTTTCTTT.

This clonotype was detected only a few times. The chain has TRBV2 and TRBJ2-3; 7 nucleotides match TRBD1. CDR1 and CDR2 (germline): SNHLY, FYNNEI. V shed 4 bases and J 3 bases; nucleotides not matched to a gene: 4. The CDR3 has 14 amino acids. CDR3 region: CASSGGGATDTQYF. DNA for the CDR3: TGTGCCAGCAGTGGAGGGGGCGCGACAGATACGCAGTATTTT.

This clonotype was seen more than once but under ten times. This sequence joins TRBV5-1 and TRBJ2-3; TRBD2 might be the D (6 bases). The CDR3 covers 12 residues. CDR1 and CDR2 from the germline V gene are SGHRS and YFSETQ. Trimming stripped 0 bases from V and 10 bases from J, with 9 bases between. CDR3 nucleotide sequence: TGCGCCAGCAGCTTGGACGGGGGAGCGCAGTATTTT. Its translation is CASSLDGGAQYF.

The chain joins TRBV7-9 to TRBJ2-5; no reliable D call. Trimming stripped 6 bases from V and 1 base from J, with 9 bases between. This CDR3 spans 13 amino acids. Germline CDR1 SEHNR, CDR2 FQNEAQ (reference sequence). CDR3 protein: CASSRVPQETQYF. CDR3 DNA sequence: TGTGCCAGCAGTCGAGTACCCCAAGAGACCCAGTACTTC. Full variable domain (missing parts from reference TRBV7-9 and TRBJ2-5): DTGVSQNPRHKITKRGQNVTFRCDPISEHNRLYWYRQTLGQGPEFLTYFQNEAQLEKSRLLSDRFSAERPKGSFSTLEIQRTEQGDSAMYLCASSRVPQETQYFGPGTRLLVL.

This chain links TRBV29-1 with TRBJ2-7; a weak D match, TRBD2 (5 bases). CDR3 length: 15 amino acids. Trimming shortened V by 3 bases and J by 4 bases, and 19 bases separated the two germline ends. Germline CDR1 reads SQVTM; CDR2 reads ANQGSEA. The CDR3, as DNA: TGCAGCGTTGAGCACGCGGGCCGGAGTGGATACGAGCAGTACTTC. Its protein is CSVEHAGRSGYEQYF.

The sample holds many counts of this clonotype. The chain employs TRBV12-3 or TRBV12-4 and TRBJ2-3; the match to TRBD2 covers 14 bases. CDR3 length equals 17 residues. The junction had 7 bases not matched to a gene; V was cut back by 6 bases and J by 2 bases. CDR3 coding DNA: TGTGCCAGCAGCCACGGGACTAGCGGGAGTAACACAGATACGCAGTATTTT. It yields the protein CASSHGTSGSNTDTQYF.

This clonotype has more than one count but fewer than ten. V is TRBV10-3 and J is TRBJ2-7; D is possibly TRBD1 or TRBD2 (7 bases each). This CDR3 has 15 residues. V was shortened by 0 bases and J by 6 bases, with 15 bases between the two germline ends. Germline V gene lookup returns CDR1 ENHRY and CDR2 SYGVKD. The CDR3 DNA follows: TGTGCCATCAGTGAGTCGAATCAGGGGGAGGGCGAGCAGTACTTC. It encodes CAISESNQGEGEQYF.

This clonotype was recorded a few times. This rearrangement joins TRBV7-2 to TRBJ2-1; 9 positions match TRBD1. The CDR3 consists of 14 residues. The germline CDR1 and CDR2 sequences are SGHTA and FQGNSA. V trimming: 5 bases; J trimming: 9 bases; junction bases outside the gene matches: 8. CDR3 loop: CASSKRQGGSEQFF. The CDR3 nucleotides read TGTGCCAGCAGCAAAAGACAGGGGGGGAGTGAGCAGTTCTTC. The full variable domain, rest sourced from reference TRBV7-2 and TRBJ2-1, is GAGVSQSPSNKVTEKGKDVELRCDPISGHTALYWYRQSLGQGLEFLIYFQGNSAPDKSGLPSDRFSAERTGGSVSTLTIQRTQQEDSAVYLCASSKRQGGSEQFFGPGTRLTVL.

This clonotype turned up a few times. The chain joins TRBV10-3 to TRBJ1-1; D not certain. V dropped 6 bases and J dropped 2 bases, with 13 bases sitting between them. CDR3 length: 14 residues. Germline-derived CDR1 and CDR2 are ENHRY and SYGVKD. The chain's CDR3 is CAIRDEAGNTEAFF. The CDR3 coding sequence is TGTGCCATCAGAGATGAAGCGGGTAACACTGAAGCTTTCTTT.

This chain connects TRBV20-1 to TRBJ2-7; 7 bases align to TRBD2. This CDR3 region has 14 residues. CDR1 DFQATT and CDR2 SNEGSKA come from the germline V gene (reference sequence). The V and J ends lost 3 bases and 7 bases, in that order; junction bases with no gene match: 12. The CDR3 sequence: CSASPGGLGLEQYF. DNA for the CDR3: TGCAGTGCTAGCCCCGGAGGACTGGGACTAGAGCAGTACTTC.

V usage is TRBV7-2 and J usage is TRBJ2-3, with D uncertain. The V gene's germline CDR1 is SGHTA and CDR2 FQGNSA. V lost 4 bases, J lost 6 bases, and 14 bases lay in between. This CDR3 region has 14 residues. CDR3 residues: CASSSSLKVDTQYF. In nucleotides, the CDR3 is TGTGCCAGCAGCTCGTCCCTAAAGGTTGATACGCAGTATTTT.

This clonotype showed up just a few times. The chain has TRBV7-2 and TRBJ2-5; 7 bases match TRBD1. V lost 5 bases, J lost 5 bases, and 11 bases stayed unmatched. Germline V gene sequence: CDR1 SGHTA, CDR2 FQGNSA. This CDR3 is built from 15 residues. CDR3 in amino acids: CASSEDRLRRETQYF. In nucleotides, the CDR3 is TGTGCCAGCAGCGAGGACAGGCTTCGGCGGGAGACCCAGTACTTC. Filled out from reference TRBV7-2 and TRBJ2-5, the complete variable domain reads GAGVSQSPSNKVTEKGKDVELRCDPISGHTALYWYRQSLGQGLEFLIYFQGNSAPDKSGLPSDRFSAERTGGSVSTLTIQRTQQEDSAVYLCASSEDRLRRETQYFGPGTRLLVL.

This rearrangement joins TRBV29-1 to TRBJ2-3, with 7 bases lining up with TRBD2. CDR3 length: 14 amino acids. V lost 8 bases and J lost 0; bases outside the gene matches: 8. Germline CDR1 SQVTM, CDR2 ANQGSEA. CDR3 loop: CSSGGFPSTDTQYF. As DNA, the CDR3 is TGCAGCTCGGGGGGATTCCCTAGCACAGATACGCAGTATTTT.

This clonotype has ten or more counts. The gene calls are TRBV5-5 and TRBJ2-7; a weak D match, TRBD1 (6 bases). The length of the CDR3 is 14 residues. Trimming shortened V by 5 bases and J by 0 bases, and 12 bases separated the two germline ends. In germline, CDR1 is SGHKS, CDR2 YYEKEE (reference sequence). DNA for the CDR3: TGTGCCAGCAGATCCGGGACAAGCTCCTACGAGCAGTACTTC. The encoded protein is CASRSGTSSYEQYF.

This clonotype has more than one count but fewer than ten. This chain uses TRBV7-8 with TRBJ2-3, with D possibly matching TRBD2 (6 bases). This CDR3 is 15 amino acids long. Deletions cut 7 bases from V and 1 base from J, with 15 bases between. Germline-derived CDR1 and CDR2 are SGHVS and FQNEAQ. CDR3 residues: CASTRWGEGTDTQYF. CDR3 DNA sequence: TGTGCCAGCACCCGCTGGGGGGAGGGCACAGATACGCAGTATTTT.

This clonotype was found a few times. The gene calls are TRBV11-2 and TRBJ2-5, with TRBD1 as a possible D gene (7 bases). Germline lookup yields CDR1 SGHAT and CDR2 FQNNGV. The germline V and J ends were trimmed by 5 bases and 9 bases, with 16 bases remaining between them. This CDR3 is built from 13 residues. Here the CDR3 reads CASSPEFRGAQYF. CDR3 DNA: TGTGCCAGCAGCCCAGAATTCAGGGGGGCCCAGTACTTC.